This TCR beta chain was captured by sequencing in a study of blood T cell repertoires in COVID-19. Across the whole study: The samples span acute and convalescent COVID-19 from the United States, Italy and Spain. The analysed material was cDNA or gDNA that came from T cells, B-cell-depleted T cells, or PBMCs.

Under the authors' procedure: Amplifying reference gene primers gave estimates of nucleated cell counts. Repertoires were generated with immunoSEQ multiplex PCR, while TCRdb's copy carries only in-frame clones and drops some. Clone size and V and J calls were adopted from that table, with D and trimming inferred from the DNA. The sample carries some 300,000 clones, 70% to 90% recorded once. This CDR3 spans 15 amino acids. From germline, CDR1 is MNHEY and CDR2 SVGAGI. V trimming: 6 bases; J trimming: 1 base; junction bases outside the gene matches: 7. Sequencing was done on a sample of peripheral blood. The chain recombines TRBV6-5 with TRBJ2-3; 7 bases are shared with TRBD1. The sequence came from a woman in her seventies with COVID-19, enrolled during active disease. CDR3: CASSAGTAGTDTQYF. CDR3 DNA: TGTGCCAGCAGCGCCGGGACAGCGGGCACAGATACGCAGTATTTT.